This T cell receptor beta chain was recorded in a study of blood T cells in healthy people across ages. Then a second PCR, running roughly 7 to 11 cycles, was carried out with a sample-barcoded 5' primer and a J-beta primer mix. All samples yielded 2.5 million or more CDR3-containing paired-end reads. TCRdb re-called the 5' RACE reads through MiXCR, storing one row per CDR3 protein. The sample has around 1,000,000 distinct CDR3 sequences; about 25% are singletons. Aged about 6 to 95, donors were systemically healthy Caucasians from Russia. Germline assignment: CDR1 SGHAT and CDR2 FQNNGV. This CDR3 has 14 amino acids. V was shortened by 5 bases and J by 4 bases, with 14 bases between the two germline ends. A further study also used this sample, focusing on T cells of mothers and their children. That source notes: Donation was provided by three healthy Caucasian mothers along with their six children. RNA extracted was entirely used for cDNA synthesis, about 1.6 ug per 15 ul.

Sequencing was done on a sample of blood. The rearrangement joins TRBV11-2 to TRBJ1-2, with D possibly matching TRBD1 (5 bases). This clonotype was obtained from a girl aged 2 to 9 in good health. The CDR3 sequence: CASSPSTASYGYTF. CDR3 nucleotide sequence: TGTGCCAGCAGCCCATCGACAGCATCCTATGGCTACACCTTC.